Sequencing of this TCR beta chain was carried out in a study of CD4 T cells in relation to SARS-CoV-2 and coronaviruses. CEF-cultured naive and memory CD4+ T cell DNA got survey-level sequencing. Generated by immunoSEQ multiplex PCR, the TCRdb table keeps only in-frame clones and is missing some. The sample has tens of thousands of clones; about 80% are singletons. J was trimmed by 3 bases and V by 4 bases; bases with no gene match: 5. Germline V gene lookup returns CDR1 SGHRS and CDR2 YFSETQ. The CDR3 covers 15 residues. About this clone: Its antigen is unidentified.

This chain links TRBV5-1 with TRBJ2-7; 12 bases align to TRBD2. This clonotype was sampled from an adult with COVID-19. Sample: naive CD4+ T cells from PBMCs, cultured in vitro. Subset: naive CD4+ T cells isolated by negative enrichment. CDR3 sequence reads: CASSLTSGRIYEQYF. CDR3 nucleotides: TGCGCCAGCAGCCTGACTAGCGGGAGAATCTACGAGCAGTACTTC.